These 19 T cell receptor beta chains originate from one sample sequenced in a study of cytomegalovirus exposure and HLA in healthy donors. The PCR employed 60 Vbeta primers together with 13 Jbeta primers. The data were produced by immunoSEQ multiplex PCR, yet TCRdb's version contains in-frame clones alone and is incomplete. The table shows fewer than 150,000 clones, with around 83% occurring only once. Specimen: PBMCs. The receptors originated from a woman in her 30s in good health and CMV-seropositive.

With respect to this clone: An end of the junction differs from the germline gene, which may be a read error. The J gene is TRBJ2-2, the V gene TRBV30; D is uncertain. Germline CDR1 reads GTSNPN; CDR2 reads SVGIG (reference sequence). The CDR3 runs to 11 residues. CDR3 DNA sequence: TGCTCAGCGCAAAGCGCCGGGGAGCTGTTTTTT. It codes for CSAQSAGELFF.

The rearrangement links TRBV2 to TRBJ1-1; D call uncertain. V lost 8 bases and J lost 0, with 10 bases in between. The CDR3 length is 13 residues. Germline-derived CDR1 and CDR2 are SNHLY and FYNNEI. The CDR3 is CASVSEMNTEAFF. The CDR3 DNA reads as TGTGCCAGCGTCTCGGAGATGAACACTGAAGCTTTCTTT. Full variable domain (outside the CDR3, taken from reference TRBV2 and TRBJ1-1): EPEVTQTPSHQVTQMGQEVILRCVPISNHLYFYWYRQILGQKVEFLVSFYNNEISEKSEIFDDQFSVERPDGSNFTLKIRSTKLEDSAMYFCASVSEMNTEAFFGQGTRLTVV.

This chain connects TRBV4-1 to TRBJ2-5, with 11 bases that match TRBD2. After removal of 3 bases from V and 4 bases from J, the junction contained 10 bases not matched to a gene. Germline V CDR1 and CDR2: MGHRA, YSYEKL. The CDR3 totals 17 residues. DNA of the CDR3: TGCGCCAGCAGCCATCTCTTAGCGGGGGGGCCAGGAGAGACCCAGTACTTC. It is translated as CASSHLLAGGPGETQYF.

V usage is TRBV4-1 and J usage is TRBJ2-2; 10 bases line up with TRBD2. The CDR3 extends over 14 amino acids. Germline lookup yields CDR1 MGHRA and CDR2 YSYEKL. The V gene end was trimmed by 1 base and the J gene end by 10 bases; junction bases not matched to a gene: 3. CDR3 DNA sequence: TGCGCCAGCAGCCAAGTTAGCGGGGGGAAGGAGCTGTTTTTT. This translates into CASSQVSGGKELFF.

The chain uses TRBV6-1 and TRBJ1-1, with unresolved D. Germline V gene lookup returns CDR1 MNHNS and CDR2 SASEGT. The CDR3 is made up of 12 amino acids. The V end lost 7 bases, the J end lost 4 bases, and 10 bases lay between the germline ends. CDR3 loop: CASNGWSTEAFF. The DNA of the CDR3 is TGTGCCAGCAATGGGTGGAGCACTGAAGCTTTCTTT.

The chain combines TRBV29-1 with TRBJ2-3; TRBD2 matches 7 bases. This CDR3 is built from 15 residues. Unmatched junction bases numbered 10, after V lost 5 bases and J lost 2 bases. The V gene's germline CDR1 is SQVTM and CDR2 ANQGSEA. CDR3 in amino acids: CSVLGSSGPTDTQYF. CDR3 nucleotide sequence: TGCAGCGTTCTGGGGTCTAGCGGACCCACAGATACGCAGTATTTT.

V and J are TRBV15 and TRBJ1-2; D is ambiguous. The V end was cut by 5 bases, the J end by 6 bases, with 13 bases between. The CDR3 spans 13 residues. Germline CDR1 is LNHNV and CDR2 is YYDKDF (reference sequence). The CDR3 region has the DNA TGTGCCACCAGCGAGGGCCAGTCGAATGGCTACACCTTC. It yields the protein CATSEGQSNGYTF.

This chain connects TRBV28 to TRBJ2-1, with 12 bases lining up with TRBD2. CDR1 MDHEN and CDR2 SYDVKM come from the germline V gene. The CDR3 covers 16 residues. V was clipped by 2 bases and J by 4 bases; unmatched bases: 3. Here the CDR3 DNA reads TGTGCCAGCAGTTTACTGGGGACTAGCGGGTACAATGAGCAGTTCTTC. This translates into CASSLLGTSGYNEQFF.

This chain uses TRBV6-4 with TRBJ2-4, with D perhaps matching TRBD1 (6 bases). The CDR3 totals 15 residues. Germline loops: CDR1 MRHNA, CDR2 SNTAGT. Trimming took off 0 bases at V and 7 bases at J, with 13 bases between the two ends. CDR3 DNA: TGTGCCAGCAGTGACTCGACCAGGGGTGGTAACATTCAGTACTTC. It specifies CASSDSTRGGNIQYF.

This sequence joins TRBV19 and TRBJ2-1; TRBD1 might be the D (7 bases). The length of the CDR3 is 14 residues. In germline, CDR1 is LNHDA, CDR2 SQIVND (reference sequence). The V gene lost 4 bases and the J gene lost 9 bases, with 16 bases spanning the gap. The DNA of the CDR3 is TGTGCCAGTAGTACGTATCGACAGGGAGGTGAGCAGTTCTTC. This codes for CASSTYRQGGEQFF.

The V call is TRBV15, the J call TRBJ2-7, with TRBD1 matching over 9 bases. The CDR3 length is 14 residues. Germline V CDR1 and CDR2: LNHNV, YYDKDF (reference sequence). Germline trimming cut 5 bases from V and 2 bases from J; bases unmatched to any gene: 4. The CDR3 here is CATSAGTGTYEQYF. The CDR3 DNA reads TGTGCCACCAGCGCCGGGACAGGGACCTACGAGCAGTACTTC.

The V and J genes are TRBV19 and TRBJ1-1, with 8 bases that match TRBD1. The ends lost 3 bases at V and 10 bases at J; junction bases unmatched: 10. The length of the CDR3 is 14 residues. Germline V gene data show CDR1 as LNHDA and CDR2 as SQIVND (reference sequence). The CDR3 loop is CASSIYDRGIRAFF. DNA for the CDR3: TGTGCCAGTAGTATTTATGACAGGGGAATTAGAGCTTTCTTT. The whole variable domain, remainder taken from reference TRBV19 and TRBJ1-1, is DGGITQSPKYLFRKEGQNVTLSCEQNLNHDAMYWYRQDPGQGLRLIYYSQIVNDFQKGDIAEGYSVSREKKESFPLTVTSAQKNPTAFYLCASSIYDRGIRAFFGQGTRLTVV.

CDR3 DNA: TGCGCCAGCAGCCAAGATTACACTAGCGGGGGCTACAATGAGCAGTTCTTC. This sequence encodes CASSQDYTSGGYNEQFF. The gene calls are TRBV4-1 and TRBJ2-1, with 11 bases aligning to TRBD2. The V gene's germline CDR1 is MGHRA and CDR2 YSYEKL. V lost 0 bases and J lost 3; bases outside the gene matches: 4. CDR3 length: 17 residues.

This sequence joins TRBV5-1 and TRBJ2-3, with a weak D call TRBD2 (6 bases). The germline V gene encodes CDR1 SGHRS and CDR2 YFSETQ. Trimming removed 0 bases at V and 1 base at J, with 12 bases between. This CDR3 contains 16 residues. The CDR3 nucleotides are TGCGCCAGCAGCTTGGGGAGTAGCGGTGGCACAGATACGCAGTATTTT. Translation: CASSLGSSGGTDTQYF.

A single count supports this clone. The chain employs TRBV6-5 and TRBJ2-7; 8 bases align to TRBD2. V shed 2 bases, J shed 3 bases, and the junction held 6 bases outside the gene matches. Germline values: CDR1 MNHEY, CDR2 SVGAGI. The CDR3 spans 15 residues. The CDR3 loop reads CASSYGVAGSYEQYF. DNA of the CDR3: TGTGCCAGCAGTTACGGGGTAGCGGGGAGCTACGAGCAGTACTTC.

There are a few counts of this clone. This chain joins TRBV13 and TRBJ2-7; TRBD2 might be the D (5 bases). The germline V gene has CDR1 PRHDT and CDR2 FYEKMQ (reference sequence). This CDR3 contains 14 residues. Trimming shortened V by 5 bases and J by 3 bases, and 14 bases separated the two germline ends. CDR3 sequence: CASSAGLGSYEQYF. CDR3 DNA: TGTGCCAGCAGCGCAGGACTGGGGAGCTACGAGCAGTACTTC.

This sequence joins TRBV5-6 and TRBJ2-7; tentative D call: TRBD2 (5 bases). Trimming took 5 bases from V and 2 from J, leaving 8 bases between them. The CDR3 sequence is 12 residues long. Germline CDR1 is SGHDT and CDR2 is YYEEEE. The CDR3 reads CASSQLAYEQYF. The CDR3 coding sequence is TGTGCCAGCAGTCAACTAGCCTACGAGCAGTACTTC. The full variable domain, in which reference TRBV5-6 and TRBJ2-7 provide the parts outside the CDR3, is DAGVTQSPTHLIKTRGQQVTLRCSPKSGHDTVSWYQQALGQGPQFIFQYYEEEERQRGNFPDRFSGHQFPNYSSELNVNALLLGDSALYLCASSQLAYEQYFGPGTRLTVT.

The chain joins TRBV5-1 to TRBJ2-1; 11 bases agree with TRBD2. Germline loops: CDR1 SGHRS, CDR2 YFSETQ. The junction had 6 bases not matched to a gene; V was cut back by 0 bases and J by 10 bases. The CDR3 spans 15 residues. The DNA for the CDR3 is TGCGCCAGCAGCTTGGAACTAGCGGGAGCAGGGGAGCAGTTCTTC. This translates into CASSLELAGAGEQFF.

This clone was picked up one time. This chain joins TRBV27 and TRBJ2-3, with 10 bases matching TRBD2. V shed 7 bases, J shed 4 bases, and the junction held 11 bases outside the gene matches. CDR3 length: 16 amino acids. Germline CDR1 is MNHEY and CDR2 is SMNVEV (reference sequence). The CDR3 loop is CASKRALAGRADTQYF. DNA for the CDR3: TGTGCCAGCAAGAGAGCACTAGCGGGGAGGGCAGATACGCAGTATTTT.